The entry that follows covers one TCR beta chain sequence. Its binding antigen is unknown. The sample holds no much larger clone one base away, and base qualities are not on file. These data are taken from a study of T cell responses to AZD1222 COVID-19 vaccine (dated by TCRdb to 2020 to 2023). At the level of the whole study: AZD1222 recipients given second doses at about 4 weeks or at about 12 weeks were pooled, since spike-specific TCR depth and breadth were not found to differ between the two schedules. TCR sequencing covered more than 230 trial participants: roughly 200 given two doses of AZD1222 and 26 given two doses of MenACWY control vaccine. Trial participants were enrolled into age subgroups of 18-55, 56-69 and 70-plus years, which contained 148, 28 and 57 TCR-sequenced participants, respectively.

Per the publication, the time point label means: baseline before first vaccination. Samples from vaccinated people were obtained from the UK trials COV001 and COV002, which included a single-blind randomized controlled phase 2/3 trial of AZD1222 (ChAdOx1 nCoV-19) in healthy adults. For TCRbeta chain sequencing, PBMC samples from trial participants were taken at day 0 and at day 28 after the second dose. The CDR3 regions of human TCRbeta chains were analyzed by immunosequencing. Per the source publication's procedure: Repertoire TCRs were checked for matches against a reference library of SARS-CoV-2-specific TCRs that had been generated using the MIRA antigen-specificity platform. Breadth was defined as the fraction of unique TCRs that were SARS-CoV-2-associated, and depth was defined as the fraction of total T cells that were SARS-CoV-2-associated. Each spike-specific TCR was assigned to its reactive spike region and to a CD4 or CD8 class using the MIRA data. Log10-transformed breadth and depth values were compared by one-way ANOVA with Sidak's multiple comparisons tests. This is the immuneACCESS table as TCRdb keeps it, with only in-frame sequences that have V and J called. A part of the clones is gone; compared with another copy, unresolved V genes explain less than half, and the rest is unexplained. That table furnishes V, J and clone size, whereas the DNA furnished D and trimming. The sample contains about 120,000 clones, approximately 91% of them found a single time. 5% to 6.5% of the sample belongs to the ten largest clones.

Trimming costs V 5 bases and J 6 bases, and their ends lie 9 bases apart. CDR1 and CDR2 are read off the germline V gene (reference sequence) as LNHDA and SQIVND. Including cysteine and phenylalanine, the CDR3 has 12 amino acids. Only the CDR3 region is kept as DNA, spanning 36 bases read in frame from base 1. Overall study results and their limits: Conclusions about previously exposed vaccinees were limited because only six AZD1222 recipients were SARS-CoV-2 seropositive at baseline. Reportedly, almost half of the unique spike-specific TCRs recognized epitopes lying outside the regions that are mutated in the B.1.351 and B.1.1.7 variants. A significant rise in spike-specific TCR breadth and depth was observed after two AZD1222 doses relative to day 0 and relative to MenACWY recipients. Because no day 14 peak-response samples were available, the repertoires could be characterized only after the peak T cell response. In the small 56-69-year group, the increase in depth fell short of significance, most likely because of low power. The vaccine-associated CD4 TCRs covered the entire spike protein, and the dominant responses fell in regions 160-218 and 743-854. Most participants were white British and females outnumbered males, and the authors suggested that clonal diversity may have been underestimated.

This clonotype was sampled from an adult in good health. This receptor chain uses TRBV19 and TRBJ2-3, with no D gene named confidently. Sequenced material: peripheral blood, taken on day 0 of AZD1222 vaccination. CDR3 region: CASSARRDTQYF. The base sequence is TGTGCCAGTAGTGCCCGTCGGGATACGCAGTATTTT.